The text below deals with one T cell receptor (beta chain). As processed by the authors: Quantification of nucleated cells was approximated via reference gene primer amplification. Libraries were prepared by immunoSEQ multiplex PCR; TCRdb keeps only in-frame clonotypes and omits some of them. Clonal size and the V and J genes are those of that table, whereas D and trimming came from the DNA. The table has 110,000 to 150,000 clones, roughly 85% seen once. The source of the sample is a study of blood T cell repertoires in COVID-19. CDR1 and CDR2 from the germline V gene are SEHNR and FQNEAQ (reference sequence). Unmatched junction bases numbered 6, after V lost 1 base and J lost 10 bases. This CDR3 has 15 residues.

The TCR was taken from a man in his fifties or sixties who had recovered from COVID-19. The chain carries TRBV7-9 and TRBJ1-6; the match to TRBD1 covers 8 bases. Sample: PBMCs or T cells enriched from blood (not recorded which). The CDR3 coding sequence is TGTGCCAGCAGCTTAGGGACAGGGAAGGGCTCACCCCTCCACTTT. This codes for CASSLGTGKGSPLHF.